Listed below are T cell receptor beta chains from one sample, sequenced in a study of shared clonotypes between healthy human individuals. Libraries were prepared by immunoSEQ multiplex PCR; TCRdb keeps only in-frame clonotypes and omits some of them. The sample includes about 1.5 million clones, 95% to 99% of them seen just once. The sample consisted of naive CD4+ T cells sorted from blood. These receptor sequences come from a man between 25 and 39 years old in good health. The CDR3 runs from the conserved cysteine through the conserved F or W. Fields, in order: clone size, V gene, D gene, J gene, CDR3 protein, CDR3 DNA. A D gene is named only where the DNA matches it firmly. Clone size is stated in some rows and not others, as once, few, many or a class when expanded.

.	TRBV5-1	.	TRBJ1-1	CASLPYQGLNTEAFF	TGCGCCAGCCTCCCGTATCAGGGGTTGAACACTGAAGCTTTCTTT
.	TRBV28	TRBD1	TRBJ2-7	CASSPPGQGLGEQYF	TGTGCCAGCAGTCCACCGGGACAGGGGCTCGGCGAGCAGTACTTC
.	TRBV27	.	TRBJ2-1	CASSSAFSGNNEQFF	TGTGCCAGCAGTTCCGCCTTTAGCGGAAACAATGAGCAGTTCTTC
.	TRBV6-1	TRBD1	TRBJ1-1	CASKARTGGYTEAFF	TGTGCCAGCAAAGCCCGGACAGGGGGTTACACTGAAGCTTTCTTT
.	TRBV7-6	TRBD2	TRBJ2-1	CASSLSRGTSGRHEQFF	TGTGCCAGCAGCCTCTCCCGCGGGACTAGCGGGAGGCATGAGCAGTTCTTC
.	TRBV11-3	TRBD1	TRBJ2-5	CASTEGTGPQETQYF	TGTGCCAGCACCGAAGGGACAGGGCCCCAAGAGACCCAGTACTTC
.	TRBV7-8	TRBD2	TRBJ2-7	CASSRREDSYEQYF	TGTGCCAGCAGCAGACGGGAGGACTCCTACGAGCAGTACTTC
.	TRBV6-5	.	TRBJ1-5	CASRPRNHQPQHF	TGTGCCAGCAGGCCACGTAACCATCAGCCCCAGCATTTT
.	TRBV7-9	.	TRBJ2-1	CASSGDEQFF	TGTGCCAGCAGCGGGGATGAGCAGTTCTTC
.	TRBV6-1	.	TRBJ2-7	CASSEGPGVGEQYF	TGTGCCAGCAGTGAAGGACCGGGAGTGGGTGAGCAGTACTTC
.	TRBV5-8	.	TRBJ2-1	CASSTRAREQFF	TGTGCCAGCAGCACCCGGGCGCGTGAGCAGTTCTTC
.	TRBV5-4	.	TRBJ1-2	CASSLEGNYGYTF	TGTGCCAGCAGCTTGGAAGGGAACTATGGCTACACCTTC
.	TRBV10-3	TRBD2	TRBJ2-3	CATKIGAGGTDTQYF	TGTGCCACCAAGATAGGAGCGGGAGGGACAGATACGCAGTATTTT
.	TRBV9	.	TRBJ2-1	CASSVGMAGEYNEQFF	TGTGCCAGCAGCGTAGGAATGGCTGGTGAGTACAATGAGCAGTTCTTC
.	TRBV10-2	.	TRBJ1-5	CASSESGGGQPQHF	TGCGCCAGCAGTGAGTCCGGGGGGGGGCAGCCCCAGCATTTT
once	TRBV7-7	.	TRBJ1-4	CASSLAGGEKLFF	TGTGCCAGCAGCTTAGCGGGAGGTGAAAAACTGTTTTTT
.	TRBV5-4	.	TRBJ2-1	CASSLARSGGSYNEQFF	TGTGCCAGCAGCTTGGCCAGGAGTGGGGGATCCTACAATGAGCAGTTCTTC